The 15 T cell receptor beta chains below come from one sample, sequenced in a study of blood T cell repertoires in COVID-19. Using immunoSEQ multiplex PCR, the repertoire was profiled, and TCRdb retains in-frame clones only, with some absent. Among some 80,000 clones listed, 86% were seen once. Input material: peripheral blood. The receptor set was obtained from a woman older than 75 in a cohort sampled during active or convalescent COVID-19.

This chain links TRBV3-1 (or the pseudogene TRBV3-2) with TRBJ2-7; the match to TRBD2 covers 11 bases. The CDR3 loop spans 15 amino acids. With 2 bases clipped from V and 6 bases from J, the junction kept 6 bases outside the gene matches. CDR1 and CDR2 from the germline V gene are LGHDT and YNNKEL (reference sequence). CDR3 in DNA: TGTGCCAGCAGCCAAATAGCGGGAGGGGGGGTCGAGCAGTACTTC. It codes for CASSQIAGGGVEQYF.

Written as DNA, the CDR3 is TGTGCCAGCAGTGATTCACGGACAGCTCGCTCTGGAAACACCATATATTTT. Amino acid sequence: CASSDSRTARSGNTIYF. The chain combines TRBV6-1 with TRBJ1-3; TRBD1 might be the D (6 bases). The CDR3 is 17 amino acids. Germline-derived CDR1 and CDR2 are MNHNS and SASEGT. With 3 bases removed from V and 0 bases from J, the gap between germline ends came to 15 bases.

V is TRBV3-1 (or the pseudogene TRBV3-2) and J is TRBJ1-1, with TRBD1 matching over 9 bases. Germline lookup yields CDR1 LGHDT and CDR2 YNNKEL (reference sequence). CDR3 length: 14 amino acids. Trimming took 2 bases from V and 6 from J; bases not matched to a gene: 4. CDR3 sequence reads: CASSQPDRGSEAFF. The CDR3 region has the DNA TGTGCCAGCAGCCAACCAGACAGGGGGTCTGAAGCTTTCTTT.

The J gene is TRBJ2-2, the V gene TRBV2; possibly TRBD2 for D (6 bases). The V and J ends lost 6 bases and 0 bases respectively, with 8 bases between them. This CDR3 is 14 amino acids long. CDR1 SNHLY and CDR2 FYNNEI come from the germline V gene. CDR3 loop: CASRGGANTGELFF. For the CDR3, the DNA is TGTGCCAGCAGGGGAGGTGCGAACACCGGGGAGCTGTTTTTT. The variable domain in full, completed from reference TRBV2 and TRBJ2-2, reads EPEVTQTPSHQVTQMGQEVILRCVPISNHLYFYWYRQILGQKVEFLVSFYNNEISEKSEIFDDQFSVERPDGSNFTLKIRSTKLEDSAMYFCASRGGANTGELFFGEGSRLTVL.

CDR3 DNA sequence: TGCGCCAGCAGCTTGGCTGGAGCTACTACAGGAGGCTACACCTTC. Protein: CASSLAGATTGGYTF. The chain links TRBV5-1 to TRBJ1-2, with D tentatively TRBD1 (5 bases). Looked up from germline, CDR1 is SGHRS and CDR2 is YFSETQ. V lost 0 bases and J 8 bases, leaving 17 bases between the germline ends. The CDR3 is made up of 15 amino acids.

The chain combines TRBV6-6 with TRBJ1-5; 7 bases are shared with TRBD1. CDR3 length equals 14 residues. Trimming removed 6 bases from V and 4 bases from J; junction bases left unmatched: 6. CDR1 is MNHNY, CDR2 SVGAGI, per germline (reference sequence). The CDR3 region is CASRRDSKNQPQHF. DNA of the CDR3: TGTGCCAGCAGAAGGGACAGTAAAAATCAGCCCCAGCATTTT.

The V call is TRBV4-2, the J call TRBJ1-1; possible D gene TRBD1, 6 bases. Germline CDR1 and CDR2: LGHNA and YNFKEQ. V lost 3 bases to trimming and J lost 2 bases, with 16 bases between them. The CDR3 has 16 amino acids. CDR3 loop: CASSQGGGGPNTEAFF. For the CDR3, the DNA is TGTGCCAGCAGCCAGGGCGGGGGGGGCCCCAACACTGAAGCTTTCTTT.

This clone was recorded a few times. Here the CDR3 reads CASSGWTGTYEQYV. CDR3 nucleotide sequence: TGTGCCAGCAGCGGCTGGACAGGGACTTACGAGCAGTACGTC. V gene TRBV11-2 combines with J gene TRBJ2-7; 8 positions agree with TRBD1. Germline V gene sequence: CDR1 SGHAT, CDR2 FQNNGV. V gave up 5 bases and J gave up 4 bases; unmatched junction bases: 7. The CDR3 extends over 14 amino acids.

This clone was found once. The rearrangement links TRBV27 to TRBJ2-2, with 7 bases lining up with TRBD1. The CDR3 extends over 13 amino acids. The V segment lost 6 bases and the J segment 5 bases; nucleotides outside the gene matches: 3. CDR1 MNHEY and CDR2 SMNVEV come from the germline V gene (reference sequence). The DNA for the CDR3 is TGTGCCAGCAGACAACAGGGGACCGGGGAGCTGTTTTTT. Protein sequence: CASRQQGTGELFF.

The chain links TRBV7-2 to TRBJ2-1; 12 nucleotides agree with TRBD2. This CDR3 has 16 amino acids. From germline, CDR1 is SGHTA and CDR2 FQGNSA. V lost 8 bases and J lost 5; bases outside the gene matches: 10. In nucleotides, the CDR3 is TGTGCCAGCGGCCACGCTAGCGGGAGGGTACACAATGAGCAGTTCTTC. The encoded protein is CASGHASGRVHNEQFF.

V is TRBV24-1 and J is TRBJ2-3, with D possibly matching TRBD1 (5 bases). Trimming pared 1 base from V and 9 bases from J, leaving 7 bases between. This CDR3 is built from 12 residues. Germline V gene lookup returns CDR1 KGHDR and CDR2 SFDVKD. The CDR3 reads CATSDFQGTQYF. In DNA form, the CDR3 reads TGTGCCACCAGTGATTTCCAGGGCACGCAGTATTTT.

The chain employs TRBV18 and TRBJ1-2, with D possibly matching TRBD1 (5 bases). The CDR3 runs 13 residues. Germline lookup yields CDR1 KGHSH and CDR2 LQKENI. Trimming took 6 bases from V and 8 from J, leaving 16 bases between them. The DNA of the CDR3 is TGTGCCAGCTCCCAGGACAAGGCCCTCGGCTACACCTTC. Encoded protein: CASSQDKALGYTF.

The V and J genes are TRBV29-1 and TRBJ2-5; 10 bases agree with TRBD1. Unmatched junction bases numbered 7, after V lost 4 bases and J lost 5 bases. Germline CDR1 reads SQVTM; CDR2 reads ANQGSEA. This CDR3 has 14 residues. The CDR3 nucleotides read TGCAGCGTTGGGGGGACAGGGGTAGTGGAGACCCAGTACTTC. Translating gives CSVGGTGVVETQYF. The variable domain in full, with the rest retrieved from reference TRBV29-1 and TRBJ2-5, is SAVISQKPSRDICQRGTSLTIQCQVDSQVTMMFWYRQQPGQSLTLIATANQGSEATYESGFVIDKFPISRPNLTFSTLTVSNMSPEDSSIYLCSVGGTGVVETQYFGPGTRLLVL.

The V gene is TRBV11-2, the J gene TRBJ1-2; perhaps TRBD1 as D (6 bases). The CDR3 runs 15 residues. Germline lookup yields CDR1 SGHAT and CDR2 FQNNGV. V lost 0 bases and J lost 8, with 16 bases in between. This CDR3 is CASSLDTGSGIGYTF. In nucleotides, the CDR3 is TGTGCCAGCAGCTTAGATACAGGGTCCGGGATCGGCTACACCTTC.

The rearrangement joins TRBV2 to TRBJ1-2; TRBD1 is a possible D gene (6 bases). Germline V lookup: CDR1 SNHLY, CDR2 FYNNEI. The V end lost 6 bases, the J end lost 2 bases, and 16 bases lay between the germline ends. This CDR3 spans 15 amino acids. This chain's CDR3 is CASSGTIFPNYGYTF. The CDR3 region has the DNA TGTGCCAGCAGCGGGACAATCTTTCCAAACTATGGCTACACCTTC.